What follows are 9 T cell receptor beta chains derived from one specimen sequenced in a study of shared clonotypes between healthy human individuals. It was CD45RO-negative cells, positively selected for CCR7, that made up naive CD8 cells, with terminally differentiated effector memory CD45RA+ cells excluded. Only in-frame clones appear in the TCRdb table, and some are missing; sequencing was by immunoSEQ multiplex PCR. The table includes 800,000 or so clones, around 96% detected once. Specimen: naive CD8+ T cells sorted from blood. These TCRs come from a man aged 25 to 40 in good health.

This clone was counted a single time. The gene calls are TRBV28 and TRBJ2-5, with 7 bases fitting TRBD2. There are 19 residues in the CDR3. V dropped 2 bases and J dropped 1; count of bases not matched to a gene: 16. Germline V lookup: CDR1 MDHEN, CDR2 SYDVKM. CDR3 residues: CASSLTLLGGGPPQETQYF. The CDR3 coding sequence is TGTGCCAGCAGTTTAACCCTTTTGGGGGGAGGGCCCCCCCAAGAGACCCAGTACTTC.

Remarks on this clone: An end of the junction does not agree with germline; a read error may underlie this. The J gene is TRBJ2-5, the V gene TRBV7-7; D ambiguous. The V gene's germline CDR1 is SSHAT and CDR2 FNYEAQ (reference sequence). CDR3 length equals 13 residues. CDR3 coding DNA: TGTGCTAGCAGCCTCTGGAGAAAAGAGACCCAGTACTTC. It specifies CASSLWRKETQYF.

The rearrangement uses TRBV2 and TRBJ2-5; D is uncertain. The V end lost 3 bases, the J end lost 2 bases, and 13 bases lay between the germline ends. Germline CDR1 SNHLY, CDR2 FYNNEI. The CDR3 is 15 residues long. This chain's CDR3 is CASSDTNQIQETQYF. For the CDR3, the DNA is TGTGCCAGCAGTGACACGAACCAAATACAAGAGACCCAGTACTTC.

A single count supports this clone. The J gene is TRBJ2-3, the V gene TRBV4-3, with 10 bases that match TRBD2. This CDR3 comprises 16 residues. Germline V gene lookup returns CDR1 LGHNA and CDR2 YSLEER. The V and J ends lost 1 base and 10 bases, in that order; junction bases with no gene match: 11. CDR3 sequence: CASSQAVFGTSEAQYF. The CDR3 DNA is TGCGCCAGCAGCCAAGCTGTTTTCGGGACTAGCGAAGCGCAGTATTTT.

The V call is TRBV19, the J call TRBJ2-3; TRBD2 matches at 9 bases. This CDR3 spans 18 amino acids. Unmatched junction bases numbered 10, after V lost 2 bases and J lost 1 base. Germline CDR1 and CDR2: LNHDA and SQIVND (reference sequence). The CDR3 DNA follows: TGTGCCAGTAGTATATCCCCGCTGGTAGCGGGAGGCACAGATACGCAGTATTTT. Residues: CASSISPLVAGGTDTQYF. Combining the CDR3 with reference TRBV19 and TRBJ2-3 gives the whole variable domain DGGITQSPKYLFRKEGQNVTLSCEQNLNHDAMYWYRQDPGQGLRLIYYSQIVNDFQKGDIAEGYSVSREKKESFPLTVTSAQKNPTAFYLCASSISPLVAGGTDTQYFGPGTRLTVL.

This chain links TRBV4-2 with TRBJ2-3, with 11 nucleotides matching TRBD2. Germline assignment: CDR1 LGHNA and CDR2 YNFKEQ. V lost 3 bases and J lost 2; bases outside the gene matches: 19. The CDR3 contains 21 residues. The CDR3, as DNA: TGTGCCAGCAGCCACCCCGGATCCGGGACTAGCGGACCGAACCCCACAGATACGCAGTATTTT. This sequence encodes CASSHPGSGTSGPNPTDTQYF.

V is TRBV7-9 and J is TRBJ1-3; D call uncertain. Germline-derived CDR1 and CDR2 are SEHNR and FQNEAQ (reference sequence). V was pared by 5 bases and J by 0 bases, with 8 bases between. CDR3 size: 14 residues. The CDR3 DNA sequence: TGTGCCAGCAGCGACCCGAGCTCTGGAAACACCATATATTTT. It codes for CASSDPSSGNTIYF.

V gene TRBV6-5 combines with J gene TRBJ2-1; D not resolved. V was cut by 2 bases and J by 9 bases, with 5 bases left in between. The CDR3 is 11 amino acids. In germline, CDR1 is MNHEY, CDR2 SVGAGI. The CDR3 reads CASSYGFEQFF. For the CDR3, the DNA is TGTGCCAGCAGTTACGGCTTTGAGCAGTTCTTC.

The chain combines TRBV27 with TRBJ2-5, with no clear D. The germline gives CDR1 MNHEY, CDR2 SMNVEV (reference sequence). V lost 7 bases and J 5 bases, leaving 20 bases between the germline ends. The CDR3 length is 15 residues. CDR3 coding DNA: TGTGCCAGCACCTTGTCAAAGCGAGATTTGGAGACCCAGTACTTC. This sequence encodes CASTLSKRDLETQYF.